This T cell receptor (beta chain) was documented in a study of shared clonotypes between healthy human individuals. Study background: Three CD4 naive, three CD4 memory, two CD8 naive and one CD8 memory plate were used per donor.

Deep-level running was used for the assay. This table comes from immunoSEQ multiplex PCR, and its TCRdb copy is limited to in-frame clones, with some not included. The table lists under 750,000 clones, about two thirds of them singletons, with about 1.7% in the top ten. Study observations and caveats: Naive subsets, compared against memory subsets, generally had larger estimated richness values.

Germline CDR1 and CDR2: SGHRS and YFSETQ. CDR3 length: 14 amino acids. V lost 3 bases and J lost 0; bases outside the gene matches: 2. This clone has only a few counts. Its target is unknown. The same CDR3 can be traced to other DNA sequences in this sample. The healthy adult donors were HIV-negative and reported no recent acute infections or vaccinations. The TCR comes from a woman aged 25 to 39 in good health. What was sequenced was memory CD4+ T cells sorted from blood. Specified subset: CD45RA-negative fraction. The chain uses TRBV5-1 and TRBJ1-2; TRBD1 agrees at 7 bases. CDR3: CASSSTGPNYGYTF. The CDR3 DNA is TGCGCCAGCAGCTCGACAGGGCCTAACTATGGCTACACCTTC.